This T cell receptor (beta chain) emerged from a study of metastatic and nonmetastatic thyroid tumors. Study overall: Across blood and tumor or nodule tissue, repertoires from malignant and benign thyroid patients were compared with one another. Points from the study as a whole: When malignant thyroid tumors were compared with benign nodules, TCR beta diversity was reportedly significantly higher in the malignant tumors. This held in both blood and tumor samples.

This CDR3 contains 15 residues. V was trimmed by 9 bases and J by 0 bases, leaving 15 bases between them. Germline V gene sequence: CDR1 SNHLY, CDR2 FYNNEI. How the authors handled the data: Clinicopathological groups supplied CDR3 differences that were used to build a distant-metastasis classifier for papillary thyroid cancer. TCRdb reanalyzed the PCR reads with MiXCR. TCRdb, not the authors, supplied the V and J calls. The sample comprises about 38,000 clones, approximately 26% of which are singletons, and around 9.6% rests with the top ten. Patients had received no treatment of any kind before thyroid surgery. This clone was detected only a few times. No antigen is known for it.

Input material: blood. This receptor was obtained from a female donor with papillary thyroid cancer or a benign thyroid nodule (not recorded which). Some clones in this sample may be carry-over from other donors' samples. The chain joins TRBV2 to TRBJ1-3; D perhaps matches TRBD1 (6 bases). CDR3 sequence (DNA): TGTGCCAGGAGGACAGACATTGGCTCTGGAAACACCATATATTTT. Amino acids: CARRTDIGSGNTIYF.